The clone carrying this TCR beta chain appeared once. The data were taken from a study of blood T cell repertoires in COVID-19. Study information: Researchers got acute and convalescent COVID-19 samples from the United States, Italy and Spain. PBMCs, B-cell-depleted T cells, or T cells were the source of the cDNA or gDNA that made up the material.

Produced via immunoSEQ multiplex PCR; TCRdb's table is partial and in-frame only. The table includes around 500,000 clones, more than 75% detected once. The V and J ends lost 5 bases and 5 bases, in that order; junction bases with no gene match: 7. Germline CDR1 is SGDLS and CDR2 is YYNGEE. The CDR3 is 16 residues long. The TCR was taken from a woman aged 35 to 49 who had recovered from COVID-19. The genes are TRBV9 and TRBJ2-1; 13 bases line up with TRBD2. Sample: PBMCs or T cells enriched from blood (not recorded which). CDR3 DNA: TGTGCCAGCAGAAGGCTGGGACTAGCGGGAAACAATGAGCAGTTCTTC. Translation gives CASRRLGLAGNNEQFF.